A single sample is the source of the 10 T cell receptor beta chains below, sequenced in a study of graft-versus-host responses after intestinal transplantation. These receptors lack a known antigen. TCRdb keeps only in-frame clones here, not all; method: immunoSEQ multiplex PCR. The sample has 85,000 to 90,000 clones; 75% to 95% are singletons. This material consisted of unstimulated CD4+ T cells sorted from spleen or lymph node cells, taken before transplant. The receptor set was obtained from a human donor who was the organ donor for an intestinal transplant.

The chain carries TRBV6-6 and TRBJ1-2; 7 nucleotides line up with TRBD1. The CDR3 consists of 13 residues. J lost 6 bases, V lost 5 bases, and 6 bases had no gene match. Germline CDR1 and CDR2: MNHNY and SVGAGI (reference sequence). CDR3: CASSRQGRDGYTF. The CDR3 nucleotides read TGTGCCAGCAGTCGACAGGGTAGGGATGGCTACACCTTC.

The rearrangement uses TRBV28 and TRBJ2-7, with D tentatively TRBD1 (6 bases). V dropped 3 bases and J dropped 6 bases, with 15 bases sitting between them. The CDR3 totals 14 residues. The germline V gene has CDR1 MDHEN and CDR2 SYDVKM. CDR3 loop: CASSFSTRGGEQYF. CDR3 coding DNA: TGTGCCAGCAGTTTTTCGACCCGAGGGGGCGAGCAGTACTTC.

DNA of the CDR3: TGCGCCAGCAGGGCTGGACTAGCGGGAGGCAATGAGCAGTTCTTC. It encodes CASRAGLAGGNEQFF. The chain has TRBV10-2 and TRBJ2-1; 14 nucleotides align to TRBD2. The CDR3 sequence is 15 residues long. V lost 6 bases and J lost 6; bases outside the gene matches: 4. Germline V gene sequence: CDR1 WSHSY, CDR2 SAAADI.

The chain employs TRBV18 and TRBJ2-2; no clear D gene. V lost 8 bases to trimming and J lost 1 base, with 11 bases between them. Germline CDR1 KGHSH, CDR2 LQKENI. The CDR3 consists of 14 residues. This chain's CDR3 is CASPHRVNTGELFF. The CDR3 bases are TGTGCCAGCCCCCACCGGGTGAACACCGGGGAGCTGTTTTTT.

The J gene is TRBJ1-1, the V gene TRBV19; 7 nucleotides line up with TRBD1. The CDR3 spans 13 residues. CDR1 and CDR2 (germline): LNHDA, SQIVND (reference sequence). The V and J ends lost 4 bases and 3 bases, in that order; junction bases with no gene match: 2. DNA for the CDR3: TGTGCCAGTAGTACCACAGGGGACACTGAAGCTTTCTTT. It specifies CASSTTGDTEAFF.

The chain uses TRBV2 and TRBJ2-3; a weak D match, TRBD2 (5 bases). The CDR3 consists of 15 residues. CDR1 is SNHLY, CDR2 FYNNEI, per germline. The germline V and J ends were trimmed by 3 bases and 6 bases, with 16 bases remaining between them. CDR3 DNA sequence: TGTGCCAGCAGTGACCGCCGTCAGAGGGCGGATACGCAGTATTTT. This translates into CASSDRRQRADTQYF.

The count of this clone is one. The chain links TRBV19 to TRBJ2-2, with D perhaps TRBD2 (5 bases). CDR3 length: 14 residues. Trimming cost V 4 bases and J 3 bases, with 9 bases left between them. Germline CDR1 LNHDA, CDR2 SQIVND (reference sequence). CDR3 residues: CASSRPRDTGELFF. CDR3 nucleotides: TGTGCCAGTAGTAGACCGAGGGACACCGGGGAGCTGTTTTTT. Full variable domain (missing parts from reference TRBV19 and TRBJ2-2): DGGITQSPKYLFRKEGQNVTLSCEQNLNHDAMYWYRQDPGQGLRLIYYSQIVNDFQKGDIAEGYSVSREKKESFPLTVTSAQKNPTAFYLCASSRPRDTGELFFGEGSRLTVL.

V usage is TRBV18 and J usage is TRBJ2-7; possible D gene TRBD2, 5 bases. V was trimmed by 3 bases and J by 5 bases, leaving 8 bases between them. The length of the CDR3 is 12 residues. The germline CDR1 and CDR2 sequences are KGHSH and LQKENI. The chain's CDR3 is CASSPGGNEQYF. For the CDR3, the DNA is TGTGCCAGCTCACCTGGAGGCAACGAGCAGTACTTC.

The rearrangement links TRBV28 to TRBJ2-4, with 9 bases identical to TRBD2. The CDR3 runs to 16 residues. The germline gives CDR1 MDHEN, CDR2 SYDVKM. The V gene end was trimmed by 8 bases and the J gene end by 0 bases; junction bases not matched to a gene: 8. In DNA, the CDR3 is TGTGCCAGCGAGTCTAGCGGGGCGCTAGCCAAAAACATTCAGTACTTC. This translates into CASESSGALAKNIQYF.

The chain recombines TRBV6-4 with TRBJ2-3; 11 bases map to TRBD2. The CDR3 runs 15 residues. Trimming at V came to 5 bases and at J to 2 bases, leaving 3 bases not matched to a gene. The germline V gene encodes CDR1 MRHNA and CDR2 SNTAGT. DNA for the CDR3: TGTGCCAGCAGTACTAGCGGGGGTACCACAGATACGCAGTATTTT. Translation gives CASSTSGGTTDTQYF.